The 19 T cell receptor beta chains given below trace back to one sample, sequenced in a study of Ad26.COV2.S vaccination and SARS-CoV-2 variants. The treatment denotes: some 20 received Ad26.COV2.S at low or high dose, single or two shots; 5 received placebo; per-sample allocation not given. Repertoires come from day 63 after the first vaccine or placebo injection. The protocol was immunoSEQ multiplex PCR, while the TCRdb copy is restricted to in-frame clones and leaves out a portion. The sample shows fewer than 900,000 clones, around 89% of them seen only once. The source material was peripheral blood, sampled in a trial of Ad26.COV2.S vaccine versus placebo. All receptors come from a person aged 18-60 years who received the Ad26.COV2.S COVID-19 vaccine or a placebo.

V and J are TRBV30 and TRBJ2-3; 9 bases align to TRBD2. Germline-derived CDR1 and CDR2 are GTSNPN and SVGIG (reference sequence). V gave up 0 bases and J gave up 6 bases; unmatched junction bases: 13. The CDR3 sequence is 17 residues long. This chain's CDR3 is CAWSVWSSGAVHDTQYF. DNA for the CDR3: TGTGCCTGGAGTGTATGGTCTAGCGGGGCGGTACATGATACGCAGTATTTT.

The J gene is TRBJ2-7, the V gene TRBV7-9; no reliable D call. Per the germline V gene, CDR1 is SEHNR and CDR2 is FQNEAQ (reference sequence). The CDR3 is 14 residues long. V was clipped by 3 bases and J by 0 bases, with 9 bases between them. CDR3 DNA sequence: TGTGCCAGCAGCTTGGTTTCAATCTCCTACGAGCAGTACTTC. Residues: CASSLVSISYEQYF. The complete variable domain, with remaining parts taken from reference TRBV7-9 and TRBJ2-7, reads DTGVSQNPRHKITKRGQNVTFRCDPISEHNRLYWYRQTLGQGPEFLTYFQNEAQLEKSRLLSDRFSAERPKGSFSTLEIQRTEQGDSAMYLCASSLVSISYEQYFGPGTRLTVT.

This clone was counted a single time. The chain links TRBV5-1 to TRBJ1-6; 7 bases are shared with TRBD1. This CDR3 region has 14 residues. J gave up 7 bases and V 2 bases, and 3 bases lay outside the gene matches. The germline V gene encodes CDR1 SGHRS and CDR2 YFSETQ. CDR3 coding DNA: TGCGCCAGCAGCTTATGGGACAGAAATTCACCCCTCCACTTT. Amino acid sequence: CASSLWDRNSPLHF.

Here the CDR3 DNA reads TGTGCCAGCTCACCACGGACTAGCTATACCTACGAGCAGTACTTC. It specifies CASSPRTSYTYEQYF. The V and J genes are TRBV18 and TRBJ2-7, with 8 positions matching TRBD2. This CDR3 region has 15 residues. After removal of 1 base from V and 2 bases from J, the junction contained 4 bases not matched to a gene. CDR1 KGHSH and CDR2 LQKENI come from the germline V gene.

V usage is TRBV6-5 and J usage is TRBJ2-1, with 12 bases aligning to TRBD1. Per the germline V gene, CDR1 is MNHEY and CDR2 is SVGAGI. This CDR3 is 13 amino acids long. The junction had 3 bases not matched to a gene; V was cut back by 6 bases and J by 9 bases. The CDR3 spells CASSGTGGAEQFF. In nucleotides, the CDR3 is TGTGCCAGCAGCGGGACAGGGGGCGCTGAGCAGTTCTTC.

The rearrangement joins TRBV6-5 to TRBJ1-2, with D perhaps matching TRBD1 (5 bases). CDR1 is MNHEY, CDR2 SVGAGI, per germline. V dropped 0 bases and J dropped 2 bases, with 13 bases sitting between them. The CDR3 is 16 residues long. CDR3 sequence reads: CASSYSSQGENYGYTF. CDR3 bases: TGTGCCAGCAGTTACTCGAGCCAGGGAGAAAACTATGGCTACACCTTC.

CDR3 sequence reads: CAWRLDGTGSEKLFF. Here the CDR3 DNA reads TGTGCCTGGAGGCTAGACGGGACAGGGAGTGAAAAACTGTTTTTT. The rearrangement uses TRBV30 and TRBJ1-4, with TRBD1 matching over 9 bases. The CDR3 is 15 residues long. CDR1 GTSNPN and CDR2 SVGIG come from the germline V gene (reference sequence). The V and J ends lost 3 bases and 7 bases, in that order; junction bases with no gene match: 9.

The V and J genes are TRBV27 and TRBJ2-1; 13 nucleotides align to TRBD2. The CDR3 has 15 residues. The V gene's germline CDR1 is MNHEY and CDR2 SMNVEV (reference sequence). Trimming removed 10 bases from V and 6 bases from J; junction bases left unmatched: 9. The CDR3 is CATGLAGDAINEQFF. In nucleotides, the CDR3 is TGTGCCACCGGACTAGCGGGAGATGCCATCAATGAGCAGTTCTTC.

The rearrangement links TRBV19 to TRBJ1-3; no definite D call. Germline assignment: CDR1 LNHDA and CDR2 SQIVND (reference sequence). The CDR3 contains 16 residues. V was cut by 4 bases and J by 0 bases, with 13 bases left in between. CDR3 protein: CASSTPPVTSGNTIYF. The CDR3 bases are TGTGCCAGTAGTACCCCGCCCGTAACCTCTGGAAACACCATATATTTT.

The chain recombines TRBV29-1 with TRBJ2-5; D not certain. The CDR3 is made up of 12 amino acids. Germline CDR1 and CDR2: SQVTM and ANQGSEA. The V end lost 2 bases, the J end lost 1 base, and 5 bases lay between the germline ends. CDR3 in amino acids: CSVEPAQETQYF. The CDR3 nucleotides are TGCAGCGTTGAACCAGCCCAAGAGACCCAGTACTTC.

V is TRBV30 and J is TRBJ1-4; weak D call: TRBD1 (6 bases). Per the germline V gene, CDR1 is GTSNPN and CDR2 is SVGIG (reference sequence). CDR3 length: 14 residues. Trimming left V 1 base short and J 7 bases short, with 13 bases between. CDR3 DNA: TGTGCCTGGAGTGGGGGACAATCAGGTGAAAAACTGTTTTTT. Its translation is CAWSGGQSGEKLFF.

V is TRBV3-1 (or the pseudogene TRBV3-2) and J is TRBJ2-1, with TRBD2 matching 13 bases. In germline, CDR1 is LGHDT, CDR2 YNNKEL (reference sequence). This CDR3 is built from 16 residues. The junction had 3 bases not matched to a gene; V was cut back by 3 bases and J by 4 bases. The CDR3 DNA reads as TGTGCCAGCAGCCAGGGACTAGCGGGGAGGTACAATGAGCAGTTCTTC. Its translation: CASSQGLAGRYNEQFF.

The rearrangement joins TRBV5-5 to TRBJ2-5, with D tentatively TRBD1 (6 bases). V was clipped by 2 bases and J by 3 bases, with 14 bases between them. Germline-derived CDR1 and CDR2 are SGHKS and YYEKEE (reference sequence). This CDR3 is built from 15 residues. This chain's CDR3 is CASSLFWGREETQYF. The CDR3 nucleotides read TGTGCCAGCAGCTTATTCTGGGGGCGCGAAGAGACCCAGTACTTC.

This sequence joins TRBV5-1 and TRBJ2-5; 11 bases are shared with TRBD1. The junction had 13 bases not matched to a gene; V was cut back by 4 bases and J by 2 bases. The length of the CDR3 is 18 residues. Germline V gives CDR1 SGHRS, CDR2 YFSETQ. CDR3 in amino acids: CASSQTGTGGRSQETQYF. The CDR3 coding sequence is TGCGCCAGCAGCCAAACCGGGACAGGGGGTCGGTCGCAAGAGACCCAGTACTTC.

The rearrangement joins TRBV19 to TRBJ2-5, with D possibly TRBD2 on 5 matching bases. Trimming removed 2 bases from V and 3 bases from J, with 13 bases in between. The length of the CDR3 is 15 residues. From germline, CDR1 is LNHDA and CDR2 SQIVND (reference sequence). The CDR3 here is CASSISGAKEETQYF. The CDR3 DNA reads TGTGCCAGTAGTATAAGCGGCGCTAAGGAAGAGACCCAGTACTTC.

This clone was seen a few times. V and J are TRBV27 and TRBJ2-7; 7 bases match TRBD1. The junction had 7 bases not matched to a gene; V was cut back by 6 bases and J by 2 bases. The CDR3 consists of 14 residues. In germline, CDR1 is MNHEY, CDR2 SMNVEV (reference sequence). This CDR3 reads CASSRQGLPYEQYF. The CDR3 bases are TGTGCCAGCAGCCGACAGGGCCTGCCCTACGAGCAGTACTTC.

The chain links TRBV10-1 to TRBJ2-3; TRBD2 agrees at 9 bases. The CDR3 loop spans 15 amino acids. Germline CDR1 WNHNN, CDR2 SYGVQD (reference sequence). Trimming at V came to 2 bases and at J to 4 bases, leaving 4 bases not matched to a gene. CDR3 sequence: CASSEPRGGADTQYF. The CDR3 DNA reads as TGCGCCAGCAGTGAGCCGCGGGGGGGAGCAGATACGCAGTATTTT.

This chain links TRBV6-5 with TRBJ2-4; 8 bases map to TRBD1. The CDR3 is 14 amino acids. After removal of 6 bases from V and 10 bases from J, the junction contained 11 bases not matched to a gene. In germline, CDR1 is MNHEY, CDR2 SVGAGI. As DNA, the CDR3 is TGTGCCAGCAGCTCAGGACAGGGTGTCAGGATTCAGTACTTC. This encodes CASSSGQGVRIQYF.

The chain joins TRBV5-5 to TRBJ2-2; 9 bases match TRBD2. V shed 6 bases and J 1 base; nucleotides not matched to a gene: 13. CDR3 length equals 18 residues. In germline, CDR1 is SGHKS, CDR2 YYEKEE (reference sequence). The chain's CDR3 is CASTKIAGVPGNTGELFF. CDR3 in DNA: TGTGCCAGCACCAAAATAGCGGGAGTTCCGGGGAACACCGGGGAGCTGTTTTTT.